Shown below are 21 T cell receptor beta chains from a single sample sequenced in a study of cytomegalovirus exposure and HLA in healthy donors. A multiplex PCR was run with 60 Vbeta primers and 13 Jbeta primers. The table came from immunoSEQ multiplex PCR; TCRdb's copy has only in-frame clones and leaves some out. Among 150,000 to 200,000 clones listed, 76% were seen once. Source material: PBMCs. These receptors were obtained from a male donor in good health and CMV-seronegative.

The chain employs TRBV15 and TRBJ1-4; D gene unclear. The germline gives CDR1 LNHNV, CDR2 YYDKDF (reference sequence). Trimming cost V 0 bases and J 7 bases, with 12 bases left between them. The CDR3 loop spans 15 amino acids. The CDR3 region is CATSRESGVGEKLFF. DNA of the CDR3: TGTGCCACCAGCAGAGAATCCGGGGTGGGTGAAAAACTGTTTTTT.

CDR3 sequence: CASSLVGGVLSSGANVLTF. The DNA for the CDR3 is TGTGCCAGCAGCTTAGTAGGAGGGGTCCTTAGCTCTGGGGCCAACGTCCTGACTTTC. J is TRBJ2-6 and V is TRBV7-8; D may be TRBD2 (6 bases). Trimming removed 1 base at V and 0 bases at J, with 16 bases between. Germline CDR1 is SGHVS and CDR2 is FQNEAQ. The CDR3 runs 19 residues.

This clone was detected only once. The rearrangement uses TRBV5-4 and TRBJ2-1; D possibly corresponds to TRBD2 (6 bases). Trimming removed 5 bases at V and 5 bases at J, with 14 bases between. The CDR3 has 14 amino acids. Germline CDR1 is SGHNT and CDR2 is YYREEE (reference sequence). The CDR3 sequence is CASRPGTGDNEQFF. CDR3 bases: TGTGCCAGCAGGCCCGGGACTGGTGACAATGAGCAGTTCTTC.

This clone has a handful of counts. The chain couples TRBV6-1 to TRBJ2-4; 11 bases are shared with TRBD1. The CDR3 length is 16 residues. Trimming removed 0 bases from V and 8 bases from J; junction bases left unmatched: 6. CDR1 and CDR2 from the germline V gene are MNHNS and SASEGT. The CDR3 spells CASSEAQGTGGDIQYF. The CDR3 nucleotides are TGTGCCAGCAGTGAAGCGCAGGGGACAGGGGGAGACATTCAGTACTTC.

This clone showed up just once. V is TRBV4-1 and J is TRBJ2-1; TRBD2 agrees at 7 bases. The CDR3 runs to 17 residues. The germline CDR1 and CDR2 sequences are MGHRA and YSYEKL. V shed 0 bases, J shed 3 bases, and the junction held 8 bases outside the gene matches. In nucleotides, the CDR3 is TGCGCCAGCAGCCAAGAGGAAGGAGCTAGCGGCTACAATGAGCAGTTCTTC. Protein sequence: CASSQEEGASGYNEQFF.

This sequence joins TRBV18 and TRBJ2-7; 9 positions match TRBD2. The J segment lost 5 bases and the V segment lost 4 bases, leaving 12 bases of the junction unmatched. The germline gives CDR1 KGHSH, CDR2 LQKENI. There are 16 residues in the CDR3. The CDR3 DNA sequence: TGTGCCAGCTCACGTAATAGCGGGGGCGCTGGGAACGAGCAGTACTTC. It translates to CASSRNSGGAGNEQYF.

The V and J genes are TRBV2 and TRBJ1-1; TRBD1 aligns across 9 bases. The V and J ends lost 8 bases and 1 base, in that order; junction bases with no gene match: 8. The germline V gene encodes CDR1 SNHLY and CDR2 FYNNEI. The CDR3 is 15 residues long. The DNA for the CDR3 is TGTGCCAGCTTCCAGCCGGGACAGGGGAACACTGAAGCTTTCTTT. Its translation is CASFQPGQGNTEAFF.

In this sample, this clone turned up a few times. The chain couples TRBV27 to TRBJ2-5, with D possibly matching TRBD2 (5 bases). The germline V gene has CDR1 MNHEY and CDR2 SMNVEV (reference sequence). V was pared by 0 bases and J by 1 base, with 9 bases between. The CDR3 is 15 residues long. CDR3 in DNA: TGTGCCAGCAGTTTATCGGGTCTAGCCCAAGAGACCCAGTACTTC. It encodes CASSLSGLAQETQYF.

The DNA of the CDR3 is TGTGCCAGCAGCTTGGGACAGGGGCTAAGGGGCACTGAAGCTTTCTTT. Amino acid sequence: CASSLGQGLRGTEAFF. This chain joins TRBV7-9 and TRBJ1-1, with 10 bases fitting TRBD1. With V trimmed by 3 bases and J by 4 bases, 8 bases remained unmatched. CDR1 is SEHNR and CDR2 is FQNEAQ in the germline V gene (reference sequence). The CDR3 runs to 16 residues.

V usage is TRBV7-2 and J usage is TRBJ1-5; D is unresolved. V was pared by 5 bases and J by 4 bases, with 9 bases between. The length of the CDR3 is 13 residues. Germline V gene sequence: CDR1 SGHTA, CDR2 FQGNSA. CDR3 protein: CASSREHNQPQHF. The CDR3 nucleotides read TGTGCCAGCAGCCGTGAACATAATCAGCCCCAGCATTTT.

The chain couples TRBV18 to TRBJ2-7; 9 nucleotides line up with TRBD2. The CDR3 totals 15 residues. V trimming: 3 bases; J trimming: 5 bases; junction bases outside the gene matches: 8. Germline CDR1 KGHSH, CDR2 LQKENI. CDR3 amino acids: CASSPSAGGNDEQYF. In nucleotides, the CDR3 is TGTGCCAGCTCACCCTCGGCGGGAGGGAACGACGAGCAGTACTTC.

The chain combines TRBV7-3 with TRBJ2-3; 9 bases line up with TRBD2. The CDR3 contains 15 residues. V shed 0 bases and J 3 bases; nucleotides not matched to a gene: 1. CDR1 is SGHTA and CDR2 is FQGTGA in the germline V gene. The CDR3 region is CASSLTSGGTDTQYF. The CDR3 region has the DNA TGTGCCAGCAGCTTAACGAGCGGGGGGACAGATACGCAGTATTTT.

The genes are TRBV6-5 and TRBJ2-5, with D perhaps matching TRBD2 (6 bases). V lost 7 bases, J lost 4 bases, and 13 bases lay in between. CDR1 is MNHEY and CDR2 is SVGAGI in the germline V gene. This CDR3 region has 13 residues. This CDR3 is CASTTLGGETQYF. CDR3 in DNA: TGTGCCAGCACGACCCTGGGGGGAGAGACCCAGTACTTC.

The rearrangement uses TRBV7-9 and TRBJ2-3; 7 positions match TRBD1. CDR3 length: 17 amino acids. Germline V gene data show CDR1 as SEHNR and CDR2 as FQNEAQ (reference sequence). After removal of 1 base from V and 0 bases from J, the junction contained 7 bases not matched to a gene. CDR3 DNA: TGTGCCAGCAGCTTAGGGGGCCTGGACAGGAGCACAGATACGCAGTATTTT. Its protein product is CASSLGGLDRSTDTQYF.

In this sample, this clone turned up a few times. The CDR3 sequence is CAISESFGSPSGYTF. The DNA of the CDR3 is TGTGCCATCAGTGAGTCTTTCGGGAGCCCTTCTGGCTACACCTTC. The gene calls are TRBV10-3 and TRBJ1-2; no clear D. Germline V gene lookup returns CDR1 ENHRY and CDR2 SYGVKD. The CDR3 has 15 amino acids. The V end lost 0 bases, the J end lost 7 bases, and 15 bases lay between the germline ends.

The genes are TRBV4-1 and TRBJ2-2; 9 bases line up with TRBD1. V lost 2 bases, J lost 3 bases, and 4 bases stayed unmatched. Looked up from germline, CDR1 is MGHRA and CDR2 is YSYEKL. The CDR3 runs 16 residues. The CDR3 region has the DNA TGCGCCAGCAGCCAAAACAGGGGGCTAGACACCGGGGAGCTGTTTTTT. Encoded protein: CASSQNRGLDTGELFF.

A single count supports this clone. The chain combines TRBV11-2 with TRBJ1-2; 8 bases fit TRBD1. This CDR3 is built from 18 residues. Germline V lookup: CDR1 SGHAT, CDR2 FQNNGV. J lost 0 bases, V lost 4 bases, and 13 bases had no gene match. CDR3 DNA: TGTGCCAGCAGCTGCTTGGAGACAGGGGACAGCTCTAACTATGGCTACACCTTC. This gives the protein CASSCLETGDSSNYGYTF.

This clone was detected only a few times. The chain combines TRBV12-5 with TRBJ1-3, with 7 bases lining up with TRBD1. This CDR3 is 19 amino acids long. The ends lost 2 bases at V and 13 bases at J; junction bases unmatched: 26. Germline V gene lookup returns CDR1 LGHNT and CDR2 FRNRAP. CDR3 region: CASGLNPLRDRRDPGLIYF. Here the CDR3 DNA reads TGTGCTAGTGGTTTGAACCCCCTCCGGGACAGAAGGGACCCAGGCCTAATATATTTT.

The rearrangement uses TRBV7-9 and TRBJ2-1; weak D call: TRBD2 (5 bases). The V and J ends lost 6 bases and 5 bases respectively, with 14 bases between them. Germline values: CDR1 SEHNR, CDR2 FQNEAQ (reference sequence). CDR3 length: 14 amino acids. The CDR3 spells CASRRPGYHNEQFF. The CDR3 coding sequence is TGTGCCAGCAGGCGACCGGGATATCACAATGAGCAGTTCTTC.

The chain couples TRBV9 to TRBJ2-3, with 10 nucleotides matching TRBD2. The germline V gene has CDR1 SGDLS and CDR2 YYNGEE. There are 17 residues in the CDR3. The trim removed 4 bases at V and 3 bases at J, leaving 11 bases unmatched. The CDR3 sequence is CASSPENILAGTDTQYF. Here the CDR3 DNA reads TGTGCCAGCAGCCCTGAGAATATACTAGCGGGAACAGATACGCAGTATTTT.

The rearrangement uses TRBV6-5 and TRBJ2-7; a possible D gene is TRBD2 (5 bases). The germline gives CDR1 MNHEY, CDR2 SVGAGI. Deletions cut 6 bases from V and 2 bases from J, with 17 bases between. The CDR3 sequence is 15 residues long. The CDR3 here is CASSIEGSITYEQYF. CDR3 bases: TGTGCCAGCAGCATCGAGGGATCTATCACCTACGAGCAGTACTTC.